Shown below are 32 T cell receptor beta chains from a single sample sequenced in a study of OX40 agonist ivuxolimab in advanced cancers. The receptor library was made with the immunoSEQ multiplex PCR assay. TCRdb took this table from immuneACCESS and kept in-frame rearrangements with V and J called. Such tables lack part of the clones; where checked against another copy, unresolved V genes explain under half of the gap, and the rest is unexplained. Counted in this sample were roughly 17,000 clones; around 86% of them appeared once. The top ten constitute 13% of the sample. The specimen comprised CD4+ or CD8+ T cells sorted from blood, sampled in a trial of the OX40 agonist ivuxolimab. The receptors were sampled from an adult with an advanced solid tumor such as melanoma, head and neck, liver or kidney cancer.

The chain combines TRBV30 with TRBJ2-7; 7 bases are shared with TRBD2. V shed 6 bases, J shed 2 bases, and the junction held 10 bases outside the gene matches. The length of the CDR3 is 14 residues. Per germline, CDR1 GTSNPN and CDR2 SVGIG (reference sequence). CDR3 region: CACSVAGRTYEQYF. The CDR3 DNA reads TGTGCCTGCAGCGTAGCGGGCCGAACCTACGAGCAGTACTTC.

V and J are TRBV27 and TRBJ1-1; D ambiguous. CDR3 size: 14 residues. CDR1 is MNHEY, CDR2 SMNVEV, per germline (reference sequence). V lost 5 bases to trimming and J lost 5 bases, with 15 bases between them. The CDR3 loop is CASSPGRGGTEAFF. The CDR3 DNA reads as TGTGCCAGCAGTCCCGGGAGAGGAGGGACTGAAGCTTTCTTT.

This chain joins TRBV30 and TRBJ2-7; possibly TRBD1 or TRBD2 for D (6 bases each). Germline CDR1 and CDR2: GTSNPN and SVGIG (reference sequence). This CDR3 is 15 amino acids long. Trimming shortened V by 7 bases and J by 2 bases, and 21 bases separated the two germline ends. The CDR3 sequence: CAFNSAGHPAYEQYF. Here the CDR3 DNA reads TGTGCCTTCAACAGTGCGGGACACCCAGCCTACGAGCAGTACTTC. The variable domain in full, with the rest retrieved from reference TRBV30 and TRBJ2-7, is SQTIHQWPATLVQPVGSPLSLECTVEGTSNPNLYWYRQAAGRGLQLLFYSVGIGQISSEVPQNLSASRPQDRQFILSSKKLLLSDSGFYLCAFNSAGHPAYEQYFGPGTRLTVT.

The chain uses TRBV28 and TRBJ1-5, with D hard to call. The germline V gene encodes CDR1 MDHEN and CDR2 SYDVKM. The ends were cut back, 2 bases at V and 4 bases at J, with 9 bases in the middle. The CDR3 totals 14 residues. The CDR3 nucleotides are TGTGCCAGCAGTTTACCCGGGGAAAATCAGCCCCAGCATTTT. This codes for CASSLPGENQPQHF.

V usage is TRBV4-1 and J usage is TRBJ2-7; 10 bases map to TRBD2. The CDR3 consists of 17 residues. Germline trimming cut 0 bases from V and 2 bases from J; bases unmatched to any gene: 7. CDR1 is MGHRA, CDR2 YSYEKL, per germline. The chain's CDR3 is CASSQDTSGTGAYEQYF. The CDR3 nucleotides read TGCGCCAGCAGCCAAGACACTAGCGGGACGGGCGCCTACGAGCAGTACTTC.

The rearrangement uses TRBV2 and TRBJ2-7; D is unresolved. CDR1 and CDR2 from the germline V gene are SNHLY and FYNNEI. Trimming cost V 1 base and J 1 base, with 14 bases left between them. The CDR3 length is 16 residues. CDR3 protein: CASSEVNGPASYEQYF. The CDR3 DNA reads TGTGCCAGCAGTGAAGTGAACGGGCCTGCTTCCTACGAGCAGTACTTC.

The J gene is TRBJ1-2, the V gene TRBV5-5; a possible D gene is TRBD1 (5 bases). Germline CDR1 SGHKS, CDR2 YYEKEE (reference sequence). V was cut by 0 bases and J by 6 bases, with 9 bases left in between. The CDR3 extends over 13 amino acids. The CDR3 spells CASSLGGKDGYTF. In DNA form, the CDR3 reads TGTGCCAGCAGCTTGGGGGGGAAGGATGGCTACACCTTC.

The chain couples TRBV6-4 to TRBJ2-5; D is undetermined. This CDR3 has 10 amino acids. V was pared by 7 bases and J by 7 bases, with 7 bases between. The germline V gene has CDR1 MRHNA and CDR2 SNTAGT. The CDR3 spells CASKSATQYF. In DNA, the CDR3 is TGTGCCAGCAAATCGGCGACCCAGTACTTC.

The chain combines TRBV11-2 with TRBJ1-4; D may be TRBD1 (6 bases). The CDR3 loop spans 15 amino acids. With 0 bases removed from V and 6 bases from J, the gap between germline ends came to 11 bases. The V gene's germline CDR1 is SGHAT and CDR2 FQNNGV. In DNA form, the CDR3 reads TGTGCCAGCAGCTTAGATCTCGGGGGCTATGAAAAACTGTTTTTT. The encoded protein is CASSLDLGGYEKLFF.

This chain uses TRBV4-1 with TRBJ2-5, with 9 bases matching TRBD2. The CDR3 is 15 residues long. The V gene end was trimmed by 4 bases and the J gene end by 5 bases; junction bases not matched to a gene: 8. Germline-derived CDR1 and CDR2 are MGHRA and YSYEKL. This CDR3 is CASSPLAGLGETQYF. In DNA form, the CDR3 reads TGCGCCAGCAGCCCCCTAGCGGGGTTGGGGGAGACCCAGTACTTC.

V gene TRBV7-9 combines with J gene TRBJ1-4; no definite D call. CDR3 size: 14 residues. CDR1 is SEHNR and CDR2 is FQNEAQ in the germline V gene (reference sequence). The V end was cut by 5 bases, the J end by 0 bases, with 7 bases between. CDR3 nucleotides: TGTGCCAGCAGCCTATATTCAACTAATGAAAAACTGTTTTTT. It specifies CASSLYSTNEKLFF. Full variable domain (remainder filled in from reference TRBV7-9 and TRBJ1-4): DTGVSQNPRHKITKRGQNVTFRCDPISEHNRLYWYRQTLGQGPEFLTYFQNEAQLEKSRLLSDRFSAERPKGSFSTLEIQRTEQGDSAMYLCASSLYSTNEKLFFGSGTQLSVL.

The chain carries TRBV6-1 and TRBJ2-3; D tentatively reads TRBD1 or TRBD2 (6 bases each). The CDR3 covers 16 residues. V was cut by 1 base and J by 5 bases, with 16 bases left in between. In germline, CDR1 is MNHNS, CDR2 SASEGT. The CDR3 loop is CASSEDTLRGGDTQYF. CDR3 nucleotide sequence: TGTGCCAGCAGTGAAGACACTCTCAGGGGAGGAGATACGCAGTATTTT.

The chain links TRBV27 to TRBJ2-7; 9 nucleotides align to TRBD2. The CDR3 is 16 amino acids. Per the germline V gene, CDR1 is MNHEY and CDR2 is SMNVEV (reference sequence). J was trimmed by 1 base and V by 6 bases; bases with no gene match: 10. Written as DNA, the CDR3 is TGTGCCAGCAGCTCCGAGGGGGCGGGAGGGTCCTACGAGCAGTACTTC. Its translation is CASSSEGAGGSYEQYF.

This rearrangement joins TRBV4-1 to TRBJ2-3, with 13 positions matching TRBD2. Germline V CDR1 and CDR2: MGHRA, YSYEKL. V gave up 8 bases and J gave up 0 bases; unmatched junction bases: 14. This CDR3 has 19 residues. CDR3 in DNA: TGCGCCAGCGGCAATATCGGACTAGCGGGGGTCCCTAGCACAGATACGCAGTATTTT. As protein: CASGNIGLAGVPSTDTQYF.

This chain joins TRBV11-2 and TRBJ2-5, with 8 positions matching TRBD1. This CDR3 comprises 15 residues. Germline V gives CDR1 SGHAT, CDR2 FQNNGV. The V segment lost 5 bases and the J segment 5 bases; nucleotides outside the gene matches: 10. The CDR3 protein is CASSLGRTGMETQYF. In DNA, the CDR3 is TGTGCCAGCAGCCTGGGCAGGACAGGGATGGAGACCCAGTACTTC.

CDR3 residues: CASSKGGSGVPGNTIYF. In DNA, the CDR3 is TGTGCCAGCAGCAAAGGAGGGTCAGGGGTTCCTGGAAACACCATATATTTT. This chain connects TRBV21-1 to TRBJ1-3; TRBD1 was called by the table and not checked on the DNA. TRBV21-1 represents a pseudogene. This CDR3 spans 17 amino acids.

J is TRBJ2-7 and V is TRBV12-2; the table gives TRBD1 as D, unverified against the DNA. TRBV12-2 is classified as a pseudogene. The CDR3 has 14 residues. CDR3 protein: CASRLLWPTYEQYF. The DNA for the CDR3 is TGTGCAAGTCGCCTGCTTTGGCCAACATACGAGCAGTACTTC.

The rearrangement links TRBV4-2 to TRBJ1-1; no clear D gene. Germline V gene data show CDR1 as LGHNA and CDR2 as YNFKEQ. The CDR3 spans 15 residues. The V end lost 4 bases, the J end lost 2 bases, and 14 bases lay between the germline ends. The CDR3 protein is CASSPNTVFNTEAFF. CDR3 bases: TGTGCCAGCAGCCCAAATACAGTGTTCAACACTGAAGCTTTCTTT.

The chain is built from TRBV27 and TRBJ2-1; 8 bases align to TRBD2. Germline loops: CDR1 MNHEY, CDR2 SMNVEV (reference sequence). The CDR3 has 16 residues. The ends lost 0 bases at V and 4 bases at J; junction bases unmatched: 5. Written as DNA, the CDR3 is TGTGCCAGCAGTTTATCGCGGGGGGCGGGGTACAATGAGCAGTTCTTC. Translation gives CASSLSRGAGYNEQFF.

The rearrangement uses TRBV6-5 and TRBJ2-1, with 9 bases lining up with TRBD2. The CDR3 extends over 15 amino acids. V lost 4 bases and J lost 5; bases outside the gene matches: 6. Per the germline V gene, CDR1 is MNHEY and CDR2 is SVGAGI. CDR3 coding DNA: TGTGCCAGCAGTTTCGGCGGGAGGGCCCACAATGAGCAGTTCTTC. Amino acid sequence: CASSFGGRAHNEQFF.

V gene TRBV4-1 combines with J gene TRBJ1-5; D possibly corresponds to TRBD1 (5 bases). The CDR3 extends over 14 amino acids. Per the germline V gene, CDR1 is MGHRA and CDR2 is YSYEKL. Trimming cost V 0 bases and J 2 bases, with 5 bases left between them. The DNA of the CDR3 is TGCGCCAGCAGCCAAGACAGGGGCAATCAGCCCCAGCATTTT. Translation gives CASSQDRGNQPQHF.

This chain links TRBV28 with TRBJ2-1; no reliable D call. CDR1 and CDR2 (germline): MDHEN, SYDVKM. The CDR3 covers 12 residues. Trimming took off 10 bases at V and 4 bases at J, with 11 bases between the two ends. This CDR3 reads CATNYKYNEQFF. CDR3 nucleotides: TGTGCCACCAATTATAAATACAATGAGCAGTTCTTC.

The gene calls are TRBV28 and TRBJ1-1; tentative D call: TRBD1 (6 bases). This CDR3 contains 15 residues. CDR1 and CDR2 (germline): MDHEN, SYDVKM. Trimming removed 7 bases at V and 1 base at J, with 16 bases between. CDR3 sequence reads: CASTLYRVGNTEAFF. The DNA of the CDR3 is TGTGCCAGCACCCTCTACAGGGTAGGGAACACTGAAGCTTTCTTT.

The CDR3 bases are TGTGCCAGCAGCTTGGGCACTCCCTTGGATGGCTACACCTTC. Its protein product is CASSLGTPLDGYTF. The J gene is TRBJ1-2, the V gene TRBV11-2, with no clear D. V was trimmed by 3 bases and J by 6 bases, leaving 14 bases between them. CDR1 is SGHAT and CDR2 is FQNNGV in the germline V gene. The CDR3 is made up of 14 amino acids.

This chain joins TRBV4-1 and TRBJ2-1; a possible D gene is TRBD1 (6 bases). Germline values: CDR1 MGHRA, CDR2 YSYEKL. V was pared by 6 bases and J by 4 bases, with 13 bases between. The CDR3 has 14 residues. CDR3 in DNA: TGCGCCAGCAGTCCTTTCGACAGGTACAATGAGCAGTTCTTC. It specifies CASSPFDRYNEQFF.

This clone was seen a single time. V is TRBV27 and J is TRBJ1-1, with D uncertain. Germline-derived CDR1 and CDR2 are MNHEY and SMNVEV (reference sequence). Trimming removed 8 bases from V and 5 bases from J, with 18 bases in between. The CDR3 is 14 amino acids. CDR3 bases: TGTGCCAGCGGTAAGACGGGGTTTGGGACTGAAGCTTTCTTT. Its protein product is CASGKTGFGTEAFF.

The chain employs TRBV7-9 and TRBJ1-2, with TRBD1 as a possible D gene (5 bases). In germline, CDR1 is SEHNR, CDR2 FQNEAQ (reference sequence). The CDR3 totals 13 residues. V dropped 5 bases and J dropped 2 bases, with 9 bases sitting between them. CDR3 nucleotides: TGTGCCAGCAGCCGAGACAGAAACTATGGCTACACCTTC. Protein sequence: CASSRDRNYGYTF. The full variable domain, in which reference TRBV7-9 and TRBJ1-2 provide the parts outside the CDR3, is DTGVSQNPRHKITKRGQNVTFRCDPISEHNRLYWYRQTLGQGPEFLTYFQNEAQLEKSRLLSDRFSAERPKGSFSTLEIQRTEQGDSAMYLCASSRDRNYGYTFGSGTRLTVV.

V and J are TRBV18 and TRBJ1-2; D unresolved. The CDR3 runs 15 residues. V was trimmed by 1 base and J by 3 bases, leaving 12 bases between them. Germline V CDR1 and CDR2: KGHSH, LQKENI. For the CDR3, the DNA is TGTGCCAGCTCACCACAGAAGGGCAGCTACTATGGCTACACCTTC. This codes for CASSPQKGSYYGYTF.

The CDR3 reads CASSFPGPLNEQFF. CDR3 bases: TGTGCCAGCAGCTTCCCGGGCCCCCTGAATGAGCAGTTCTTC. The gene calls are TRBV5-5 and TRBJ2-1; no firm D call. The CDR3 is 14 residues long. The germline V gene encodes CDR1 SGHKS and CDR2 YYEKEE (reference sequence). Trimming took 2 bases from V and 7 from J, leaving 13 bases between them.

This clone has a single count. The chain combines TRBV27 with TRBJ1-1; 7 bases line up with TRBD1. The V and J ends lost 6 bases and 0 bases, in that order; junction bases with no gene match: 1. There are 13 residues in the CDR3. Germline V gives CDR1 MNHEY, CDR2 SMNVEV (reference sequence). The CDR3 reads CASRGGMNTEAFF. The CDR3 DNA reads as TGTGCCAGCAGAGGGGGCATGAACACTGAAGCTTTCTTT.

The chain joins TRBV7-9 to TRBJ2-4, with 9 bases fitting TRBD1. Trimming removed 4 bases from V and 2 bases from J; junction bases left unmatched: 6. CDR1 is SEHNR and CDR2 is FQNEAQ in the germline V gene (reference sequence). The CDR3 has 16 residues. The CDR3 here is CASSSRTGATKNIQYF. The CDR3 bases are TGTGCCAGCAGCTCCCGGACAGGGGCTACCAAAAACATTCAGTACTTC.

The chain links TRBV7-6 to TRBJ2-5, with 7 bases aligning to TRBD1. Trimming cost V 5 bases and J 4 bases; bases outside gene matches: 4. The CDR3 contains 13 residues. Germline V gives CDR1 SGHVS, CDR2 FNYEAQ. CDR3 coding DNA: TGTGCCAGCAGCCGATACAGGGGAGAGACCCAGTACTTC. As protein: CASSRYRGETQYF.